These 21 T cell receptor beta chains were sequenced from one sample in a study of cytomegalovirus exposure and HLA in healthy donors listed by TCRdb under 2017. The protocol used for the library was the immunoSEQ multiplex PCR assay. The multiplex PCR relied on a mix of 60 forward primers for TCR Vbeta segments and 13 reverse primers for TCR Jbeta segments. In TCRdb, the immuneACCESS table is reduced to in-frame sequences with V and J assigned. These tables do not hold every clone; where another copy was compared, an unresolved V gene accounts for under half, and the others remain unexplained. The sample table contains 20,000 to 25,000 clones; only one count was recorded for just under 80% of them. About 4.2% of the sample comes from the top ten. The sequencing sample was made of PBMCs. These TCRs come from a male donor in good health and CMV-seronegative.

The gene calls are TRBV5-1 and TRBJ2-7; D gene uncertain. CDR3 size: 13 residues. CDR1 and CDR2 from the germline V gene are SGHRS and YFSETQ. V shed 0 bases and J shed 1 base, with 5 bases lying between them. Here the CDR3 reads CASSLDRSYEQYF. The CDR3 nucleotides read TGCGCCAGCAGCTTGGACAGATCCTACGAGCAGTACTTC.

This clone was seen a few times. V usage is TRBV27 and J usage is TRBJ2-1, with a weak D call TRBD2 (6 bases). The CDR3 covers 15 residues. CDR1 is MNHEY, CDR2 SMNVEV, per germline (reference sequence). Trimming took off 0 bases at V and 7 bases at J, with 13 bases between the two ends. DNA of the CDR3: TGTGCCAGCAGTTTATCGGTGGGAGGAGGAAATGAGCAGTTCTTC. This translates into CASSLSVGGGNEQFF.

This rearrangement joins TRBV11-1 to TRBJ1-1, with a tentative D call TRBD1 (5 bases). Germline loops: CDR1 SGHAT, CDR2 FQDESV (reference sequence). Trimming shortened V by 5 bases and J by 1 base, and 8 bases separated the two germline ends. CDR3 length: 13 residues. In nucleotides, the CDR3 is TGTGCCAGCAGCCTGACAGCGAACACTGAAGCTTTCTTT. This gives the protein CASSLTANTEAFF. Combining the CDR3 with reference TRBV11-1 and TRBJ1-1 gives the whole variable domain EAEVAQSPRYKITEKSQAVAFWCDPISGHATLYWYRQILGQGPELLVQFQDESVVDDSQLPKDRFSAERLKGVDSTLKIQPAELGDSAMYLCASSLTANTEAFFGQGTRLTVV.

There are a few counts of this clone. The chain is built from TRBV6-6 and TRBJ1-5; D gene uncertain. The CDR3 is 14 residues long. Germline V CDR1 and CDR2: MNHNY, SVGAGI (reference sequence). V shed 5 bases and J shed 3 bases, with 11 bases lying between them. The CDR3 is CASSAPGNNQPQHF. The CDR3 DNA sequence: TGTGCCAGCAGTGCACCGGGTAACAATCAGCCCCAGCATTTT.

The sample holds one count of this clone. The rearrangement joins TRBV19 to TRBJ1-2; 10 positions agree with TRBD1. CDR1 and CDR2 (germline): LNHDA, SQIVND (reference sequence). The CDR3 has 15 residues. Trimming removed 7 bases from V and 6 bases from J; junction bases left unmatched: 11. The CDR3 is CASTFPGQGQDGYTF. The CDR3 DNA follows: TGTGCCAGTACTTTCCCGGGACAGGGGCAGGATGGCTACACCTTC.

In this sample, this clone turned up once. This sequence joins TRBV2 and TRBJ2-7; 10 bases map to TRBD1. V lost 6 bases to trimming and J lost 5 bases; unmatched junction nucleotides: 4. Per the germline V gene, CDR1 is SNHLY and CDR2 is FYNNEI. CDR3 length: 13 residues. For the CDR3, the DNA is TGTGCCAGCAGCAGTGGGACAGGGGACGAGCAGTACTTC. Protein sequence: CASSSGTGDEQYF.

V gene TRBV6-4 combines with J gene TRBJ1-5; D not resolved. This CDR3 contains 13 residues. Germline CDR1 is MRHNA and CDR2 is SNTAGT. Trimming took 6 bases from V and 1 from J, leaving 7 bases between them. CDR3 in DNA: TGTGCCAGCAGGCCTAGAAGCAATCAGCCCCAGCATTTT. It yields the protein CASRPRSNQPQHF.

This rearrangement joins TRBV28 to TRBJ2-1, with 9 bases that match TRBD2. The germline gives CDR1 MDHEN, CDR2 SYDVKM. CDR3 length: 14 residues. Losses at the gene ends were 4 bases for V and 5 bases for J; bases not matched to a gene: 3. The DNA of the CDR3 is TGTGCCAGCAGTTCCGGCGGGGGGGACAATGAGCAGTTCTTC. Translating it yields CASSSGGGDNEQFF.

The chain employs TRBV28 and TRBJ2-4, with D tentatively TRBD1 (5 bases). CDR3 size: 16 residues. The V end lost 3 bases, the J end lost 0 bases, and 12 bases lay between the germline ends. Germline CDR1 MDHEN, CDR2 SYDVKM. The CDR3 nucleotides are TGTGCCAGCAGTTTCCGGCAGGGATTAGCCAAAAACATTCAGTACTTC. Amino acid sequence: CASSFRQGLAKNIQYF.

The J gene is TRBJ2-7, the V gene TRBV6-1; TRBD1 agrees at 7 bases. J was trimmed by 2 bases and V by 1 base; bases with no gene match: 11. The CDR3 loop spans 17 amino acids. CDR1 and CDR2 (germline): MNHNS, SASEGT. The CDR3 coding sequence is TGTGCCAGCAGTGAAGAGAGACCGGGACAGTATACCTACGAGCAGTACTTC. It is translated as CASSEERPGQYTYEQYF.

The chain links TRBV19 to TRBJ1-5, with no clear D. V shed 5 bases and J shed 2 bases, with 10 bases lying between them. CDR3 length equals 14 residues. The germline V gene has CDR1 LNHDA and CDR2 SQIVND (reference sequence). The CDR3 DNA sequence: TGTGCCAGTAGTCCCCTCGGAGGCAATCAGCCCCAGCATTTT. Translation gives CASSPLGGNQPQHF.

The chain's CDR3 is CASSSGSGANVLTF. CDR3 in DNA: TGCGCCAGCAGCTCGGGCTCTGGGGCCAACGTCCTGACTTTC. The rearrangement links TRBV5-1 to TRBJ2-6; D is unclear. The CDR3 is 14 amino acids. V was pared by 3 bases and J by 0 bases, with 4 bases between. Germline-derived CDR1 and CDR2 are SGHRS and YFSETQ.

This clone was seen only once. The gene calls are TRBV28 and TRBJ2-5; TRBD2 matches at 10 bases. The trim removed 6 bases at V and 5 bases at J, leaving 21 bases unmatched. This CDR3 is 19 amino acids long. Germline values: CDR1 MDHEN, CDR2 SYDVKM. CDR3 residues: CASSRPTSAGGPARETQYF. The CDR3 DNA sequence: TGTGCCAGCAGCCGACCGACCTCAGCGGGAGGGCCGGCGCGGGAGACCCAGTACTTC. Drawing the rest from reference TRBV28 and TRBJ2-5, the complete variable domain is DVKVTQSSRYLVKRTGEKVFLECVQDMDHENMFWYRQDPGLGLRLIYFSYDVKMKEKGDIPEGYSVSREKKERFSLILESASTNQTSMYLCASSRPTSAGGPARETQYFGPGTRLLVL.

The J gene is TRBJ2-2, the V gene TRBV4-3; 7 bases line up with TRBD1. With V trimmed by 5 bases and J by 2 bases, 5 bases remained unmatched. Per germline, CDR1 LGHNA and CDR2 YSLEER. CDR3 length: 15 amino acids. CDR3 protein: CASSEGTANTGELFF. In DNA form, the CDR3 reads TGCGCCAGCAGCGAAGGGACAGCCAACACCGGGGAGCTGTTTTTT.

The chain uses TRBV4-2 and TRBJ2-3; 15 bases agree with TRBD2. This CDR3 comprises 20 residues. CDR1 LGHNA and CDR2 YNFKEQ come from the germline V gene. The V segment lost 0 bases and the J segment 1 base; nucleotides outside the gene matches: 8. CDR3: CASSQDPGTSGGWGTDTQYF. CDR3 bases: TGTGCCAGCAGCCAAGATCCCGGGACTAGCGGGGGGTGGGGCACAGATACGCAGTATTTT.

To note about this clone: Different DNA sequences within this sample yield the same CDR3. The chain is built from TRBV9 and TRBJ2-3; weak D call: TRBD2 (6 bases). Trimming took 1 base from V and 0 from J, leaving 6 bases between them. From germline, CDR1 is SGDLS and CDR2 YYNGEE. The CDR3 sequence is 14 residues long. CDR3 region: CASSVSGSTDTQYF. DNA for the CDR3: TGTGCCAGCAGCGTAAGCGGGAGCACAGATACGCAGTATTTT.

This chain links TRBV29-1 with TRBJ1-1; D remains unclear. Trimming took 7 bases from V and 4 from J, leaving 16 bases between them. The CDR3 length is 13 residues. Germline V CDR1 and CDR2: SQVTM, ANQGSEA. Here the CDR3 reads CSARGGWGTEAFF. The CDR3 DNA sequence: TGCAGCGCCCGAGGCGGGTGGGGCACTGAAGCTTTCTTT.

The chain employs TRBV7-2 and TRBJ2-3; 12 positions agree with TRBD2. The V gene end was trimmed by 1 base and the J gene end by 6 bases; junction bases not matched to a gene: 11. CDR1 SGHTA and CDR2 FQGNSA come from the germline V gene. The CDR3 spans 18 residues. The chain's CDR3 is CASSLVGFGTSGLDTQYF. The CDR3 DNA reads TGTGCCAGCAGCTTAGTGGGGTTTGGGACTAGCGGGTTGGATACGCAGTATTTT.

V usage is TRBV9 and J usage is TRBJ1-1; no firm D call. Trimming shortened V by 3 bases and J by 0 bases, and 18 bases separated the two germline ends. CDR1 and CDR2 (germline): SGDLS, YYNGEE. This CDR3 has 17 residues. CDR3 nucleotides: TGTGCCAGCAGCGCTCCCCCCAGAGGGCGGATGAACACTGAAGCTTTCTTT. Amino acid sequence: CASSAPPRGRMNTEAFF.

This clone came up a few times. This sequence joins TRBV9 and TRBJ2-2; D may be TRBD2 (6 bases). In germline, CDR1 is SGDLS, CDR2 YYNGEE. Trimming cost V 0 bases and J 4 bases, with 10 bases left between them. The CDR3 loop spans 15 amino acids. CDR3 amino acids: CASSVDGGSTGELFF. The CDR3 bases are TGTGCCAGCAGCGTAGATGGGGGGAGCACCGGGGAGCTGTTTTTT.

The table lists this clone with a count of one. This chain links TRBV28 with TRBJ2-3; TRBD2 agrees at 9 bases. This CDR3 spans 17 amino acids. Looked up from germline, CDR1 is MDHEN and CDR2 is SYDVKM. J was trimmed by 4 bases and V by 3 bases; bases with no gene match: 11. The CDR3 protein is CASSFSQIAGVSDTQYF. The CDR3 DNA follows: TGTGCCAGCAGTTTTTCCCAAATAGCGGGAGTATCAGATACGCAGTATTTT.